The following is a T cell receptor beta chain sequence with its context. Its antigen specificity is not known. It has no much larger one-base neighbor in the sample; base qualities were not kept. The library came from 5' RACE. A second PCR of 7 to 11 cycles was performed with a sample-barcoded 5' primer and a J-beta primer mix. A template-switch 5' adaptor carrying 12 random nucleotides introduced a unique molecular identifier onto each TCR beta cDNA molecule. At least 2.5 million CDR3-containing paired-end reads were obtained from each sample. First-strand cDNA was synthesized from all RNA with the Mint cDNA synthesis kit, primed by a TRBC-specific oligonucleotide. Following uracil-DNA glycosylase treatment, a first 18-cycle PCR with universal primers M1SS and BC2_uni_R was performed on all cDNA. In the original analysis: Each sample was normalized by randomly selecting 1 million high-quality reads, each carrying a distinct molecular identifier. Reads sharing molecular identifiers were discarded rather than binned into consensus sequences. MiTCR, run with a Q25 quality threshold and the strictest error-elimination algorithm, handled CDR3 identification, clonotype clustering and error correction. Lower-bound total TCR beta diversity was estimated with a nonparametric unseen species model using Euler transformation. Using fastp at Q25 and MiXCR, TCRdb reprocessed the public reads and kept productive beta chains. Every entry covers one CDR3 protein and lists the most common genes and DNA from its rows. The V and J calls were determined by TCRdb, not by the authors. The sample records approximately 2,000,000 distinct CDR3 sequences, about two fifths of which are singletons. The ten biggest clones cover around 23% of the sample.

A distance of 14 bases separates the germline ends of V and J, which lose 3 bases and 2 bases respectively. Measured from the cysteine to the phenylalanine, the CDR3 is 15 residues long. Only the CDR3 region is kept as DNA, spanning 45 bases read in frame from base 1. The germline V gene sets CDR1 to SGHDN and CDR2 to FVKESK. The source of the sample is a study of blood T cells in healthy people across ages (dated by TCRdb to 2013 to 2016). Context from the whole study: In model experiments, template switching captured roughly one uniquely barcoded TCR beta cDNA molecule for every two T cells. The study measured age-related changes in TCR beta repertoire diversity using deep sequencing normalized with unique cDNA molecular identifiers. The donors were divided into four age groups: young (average roughly 15 years), middle-aged (about 40), aged (around 67) and long-lived (roughly 86). To avoid experimental bias, donors of different ages were randomly spread across the sequencing lanes. For two donors (one aged 18 to 29 and one aged 80 or older), the study analyzed two additional independent replicas of 1 million unique cDNA reads from the same blood draw.

The donors were roughly 40 Caucasian individuals from Russia, aged roughly 6 to 90 years, who were systemically healthy. Each donor gave around 9.8 milliliters of peripheral blood, collected into EDTA-treated Vacutainer tubes. PBMCs were isolated by Ficoll-Paque density-gradient centrifugation, with at least 7 million obtained per sample. Total RNA, at least 6 micrograms per sample, was extracted from PBMCs with Trizol reagent. Naive CD45RAhigh/CD27high T cell percentages were measured by flow cytometry on a PBMC aliquot from every donor. General conclusions and limits of the study: Estimates of total diversity based on one million sequenced T cells were considered lower bounds and underestimates. Because the CMV infection status of the donors was unknown, age-related changes in expanded clonotypes may potentially have been confounded. As age increased, observed TCR beta diversity per million T cells dropped in a roughly linear way, and a significant reduction was already evident by age around 41. Observed TCR beta diversity correlated strongly with the percentage of naive T cells measured by flow cytometry. Compared with the aged group, the long-lived group had more naive CD4+ T cells, fewer expanded clones and increased TCR diversity, suggesting age selection. Conclusive comparison of naive and antigen-experienced compartments was prevented by the profiling of bulk unsorted PBMCs.

Specimen: blood. This receptor was taken from a human donor in good health. This receptor chain uses TRBV14 and TRBJ2-7, and TRBD1 may be the D gene, going by 6 matching bases. The DNA sequence follows: TGTGCCAGCAGCCATGGGGGCTTTGACACCTACGAGCAGTACTTC. This codes for CASSHGGFDTYEQYF.